This entry describes one T cell receptor (beta chain). No antigen is known for it. The entry originates in a study of tumor and adjacent non-tumor tissue in lung cancer. This CDR3 comprises 13 residues. Trimming left V 2 bases short and J 9 bases short, with 11 bases between. TCRbeta libraries were built with three rounds of nested PCR, modified from ARM-PCR. TCRdb re-called the multiplex PCR reads with MiXCR, one entry per CDR3 protein. The sample gives around 200,000 distinct CDR3 sequences, approximately 74% of which show up once; about 23% is in the top ten. Study-wide results and limits: Higher tumor TCR diversity was associated with shorter survival.

RNA was extracted from bulk tissue without any cell sorting. Chemotherapy-naive patients with new lung cancer underwent thoracic surgery in China, August–late 2014. The rearrangement joins TRBV12-3 or TRBV12-4 to TRBJ2-1; no clear D gene. The specimen sequenced was lung tumor tissue. This clonotype was sampled from a man aged 55 to 70 with non-small cell lung cancer. The CDR3 DNA reads as TGTGCCAGCAGTTTAAGGATTAGCCTTGAGCAGTTCTTC. Translated: CASSLRISLEQFF.